A selection of T cell receptor beta chains follows, all from one sample in a study of cytomegalovirus exposure and HLA in healthy donors. Generated by immunoSEQ multiplex PCR, the TCRdb table keeps only in-frame clones and is missing some. This table holds about 220,000 clones, around 76% found once. Specimen: PBMCs. All receptors derive from a middle-aged woman in good health and CMV-seropositive. Both conserved end residues are part of each CDR3. D genes are given only for firm matches. Size is omitted from some rows. Given values are once, few, many or a class for expanded clones.

d_gene | j_gene | abundance | v_gene | CDR3nt | CDR3aa
TRBD1 | TRBJ1-5 | NA | TRBV2 | TGTGCCAGCAGTCCCGGGACAGGGAGTTTTCAGCCCCAGCATTTT | CASSPGTGSFQPQHF
TRBD2 | TRBJ2-5 | NA | TRBV9 | TGTGCCAGCAGCCCAGGACTAGCTGGAGAGACCCAGTACTTC | CASSPGLAGETQYF
NA | TRBJ2-5 | NA | TRBV11-3 | TGTGCCAGCAGCTCCTCAGATGGAGAGACCCAGTACTTC | CASSSSDGETQYF
TRBD1 | TRBJ1-1 | once | TRBV18 | TGTGCCAGCTCACCCAACAGGGGTGAAGCTTTCTTT | CASSPNRGEAFF
NA | TRBJ2-5 | NA | TRBV5-4 | TGTGCCAGCAACAACTTCCGGGGGGACAAAGAGACCCAGTACTTC | CASNNFRGDKETQYF
TRBD1 | TRBJ1-5 | NA | TRBV19 | TGTGCCAGTAGTATAAGGGACAGGAATCAGCCCCAGCATTTT | CASSIRDRNQPQHF
TRBD2 | TRBJ2-1 | few | TRBV6-4 | TGTGCCAGCAGTGACGGACTAGCGGGAGCGGTGCGGCAGTTCTTC | CASSDGLAGAVRQFF
NA | TRBJ1-1 | NA | TRBV10-3 | TGTGCCGTCGGACAGCTGAACACTGAAGCTTTCTTT | CAVGQLNTEAFF
TRBD2 | TRBJ2-3 | NA | TRBV6-1 | TGTGCCAGCAGTGAATCTAGCGGGAGGGTAGATACGCAGTATTTT | CASSESSGRVDTQYF
NA | TRBJ2-3 | NA | TRBV2 | TGTGCCAGCAGGGGCGGGCTCACAGATACGCAGTATTTT | CASRGGLTDTQYF
NA | TRBJ2-3 | NA | TRBV4-2 | TGTGCCAGCAGCCAAGATCCAGGACACACAGATACGCAGTATTTT | CASSQDPGHTDTQYF
NA | TRBJ1-2 | NA | TRBV29-1 | TGCAGCGCTTTCCTCAGGGACTATGGCTACACCTTC | CSAFLRDYGYTF
TRBD1 | TRBJ1-5 | NA | TRBV4-1 | TGCGCCAGCAGCCAAGAAGACAGGGACCAGCCCCAGCATTTT | CASSQEDRDQPQHF
TRBD2 | TRBJ2-7 | NA | TRBV5-4 | TGTGCCAGCAGCTCCAAGAGCCTAGCGGGAGTCGGGTACGAGCAGTACTTC | CASSSKSLAGVGYEQYF
TRBD2 | TRBJ2-6 | NA | TRBV7-2 | TGTGCCAGCAGTACCGGGGGGACCGGGGCCAACGTCCTGACTTTC | CASSTGGTGANVLTF
TRBD1 | TRBJ2-2 | few | TRBV15 | TGTGCCACCAGACAGGGGGCTCGCACCGGGGAGCTGTTTTTT | CATRQGARTGELFF
NA | TRBJ2-6 | few | TRBV6-6 | TGTGCCAGCAGGCGCCGTGGGGCCAACGTCCTGACTTTC | CASRRRGANVLTF
TRBD2 | TRBJ2-7 | NA | TRBV7-2 | TGTGCCAGCAGCCCCCCGGCTAGCGGGTGGTACGAGCAGTACTTC | CASSPPASGWYEQYF
TRBD1 | TRBJ2-3 | few | TRBV6-5 | TGTGCCAGCAGCCTCTTCCAGGGGGCGACAGATACGCAGTATTTT | CASSLFQGATDTQYF
NA | TRBJ2-4 | NA | TRBV11-2 | TGTGCCAGCAGCTTAGACACAGCCTTAAACATTCAGTACTTC | CASSLDTALNIQYF
TRBD1 | TRBJ2-3 | NA | TRBV30 | TGTGCCTGGAGTGTAGGACGAGTAGGAGGAACAGGGGAATTTACAGATACGCAGTATTTT | CAWSVGRVGGTGEFTDTQYF
NA | TRBJ1-3 | NA | TRBV7-2 | TGTGCCAGCAGCTTGGACTACTCTGGAAACACCATATATTTT | CASSLDYSGNTIYF